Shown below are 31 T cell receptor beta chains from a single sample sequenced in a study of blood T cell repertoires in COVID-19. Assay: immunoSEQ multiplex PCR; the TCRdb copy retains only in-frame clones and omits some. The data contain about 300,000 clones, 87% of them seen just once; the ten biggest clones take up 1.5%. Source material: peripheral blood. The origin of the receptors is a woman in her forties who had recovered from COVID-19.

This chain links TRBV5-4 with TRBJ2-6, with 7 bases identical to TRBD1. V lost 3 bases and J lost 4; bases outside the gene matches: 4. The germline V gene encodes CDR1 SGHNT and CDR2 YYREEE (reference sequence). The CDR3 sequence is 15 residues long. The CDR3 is CASSYPGQGANVLTF. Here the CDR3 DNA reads TGTGCCAGCAGCTATCCGGGACAGGGGGCCAACGTCCTGACTTTC.

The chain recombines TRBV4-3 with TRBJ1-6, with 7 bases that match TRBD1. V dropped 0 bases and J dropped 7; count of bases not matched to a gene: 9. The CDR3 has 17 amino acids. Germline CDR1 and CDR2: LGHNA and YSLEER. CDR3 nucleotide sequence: TGCGCCAGCAGCCAAGAACGATTTGACAGGGAGAATTCACCCCTCCACTTT. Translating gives CASSQERFDRENSPLHF.

Here the CDR3 DNA reads TGCGCCAGCAGCTTGACCGGGACAGGGCTTGGCTACACCTTC. It specifies CASSLTGTGLGYTF. The chain employs TRBV5-1 and TRBJ1-2; 9 bases agree with TRBD1. CDR1 is SGHRS, CDR2 YFSETQ, per germline. CDR3 length: 14 residues. J lost 7 bases, V lost 1 base, and 5 bases had no gene match. Combining the CDR3 with reference TRBV5-1 and TRBJ1-2 gives the whole variable domain KAGVTQTPRYLIKTRGQQVTLSCSPISGHRSVSWYQQTPGQGLQFLFEYFSETQRNKGNFPGRFSGRQFSNSRSEMNVSTLELGDSALYLCASSLTGTGLGYTFGSGTRLTVV.

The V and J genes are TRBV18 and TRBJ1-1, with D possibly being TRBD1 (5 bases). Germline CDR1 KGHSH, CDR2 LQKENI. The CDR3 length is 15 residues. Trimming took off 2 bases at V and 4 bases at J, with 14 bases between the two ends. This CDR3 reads CASSPNQGWSTEAFF. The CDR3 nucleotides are TGTGCCAGCTCACCAAACCAGGGATGGAGCACTGAAGCTTTCTTT.

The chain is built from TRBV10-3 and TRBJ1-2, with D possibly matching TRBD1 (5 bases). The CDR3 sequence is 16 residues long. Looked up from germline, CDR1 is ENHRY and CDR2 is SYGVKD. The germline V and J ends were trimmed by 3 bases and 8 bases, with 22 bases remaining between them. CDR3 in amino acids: CAISDVTSAGLTGYTF. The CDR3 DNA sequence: TGTGCCATCAGTGATGTCACTTCAGCAGGGTTGACCGGCTACACCTTC.

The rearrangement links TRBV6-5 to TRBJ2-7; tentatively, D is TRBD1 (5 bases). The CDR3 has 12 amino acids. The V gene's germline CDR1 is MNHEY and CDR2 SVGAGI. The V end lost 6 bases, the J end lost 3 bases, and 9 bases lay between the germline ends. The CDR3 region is CASRGRLYEQYF. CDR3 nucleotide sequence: TGTGCCAGCAGGGGGCGGCTCTACGAGCAGTACTTC.

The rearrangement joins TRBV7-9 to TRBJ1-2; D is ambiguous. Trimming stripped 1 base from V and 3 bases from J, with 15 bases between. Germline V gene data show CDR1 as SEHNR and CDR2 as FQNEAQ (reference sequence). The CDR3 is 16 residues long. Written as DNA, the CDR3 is TGTGCCAGCAGCTTAGTCGGTTCAGCGACGTACTATGGCTACACCTTC. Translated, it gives CASSLVGSATYYGYTF. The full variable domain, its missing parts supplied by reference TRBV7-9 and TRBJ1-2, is DTGVSQNPRHKITKRGQNVTFRCDPISEHNRLYWYRQTLGQGPEFLTYFQNEAQLEKSRLLSDRFSAERPKGSFSTLEIQRTEQGDSAMYLCASSLVGSATYYGYTFGSGTRLTVV.

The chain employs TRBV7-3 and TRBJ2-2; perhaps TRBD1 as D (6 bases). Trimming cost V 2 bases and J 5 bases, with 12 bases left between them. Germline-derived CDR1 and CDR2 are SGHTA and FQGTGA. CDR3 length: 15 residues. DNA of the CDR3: TGTGCCAGCAGCTTACAGGGGCCAGGGACCGGGGAGCTGTTTTTT. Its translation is CASSLQGPGTGELFF. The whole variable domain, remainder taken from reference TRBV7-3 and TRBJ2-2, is GAGVSQTPSNKVTEKGKYVELRCDPISGHTALYWYRQSLGQGPEFLIYFQGTGAADDSGLPNDRFFAVRPEGSVSTLKIQRTERGDSAVYLCASSLQGPGTGELFFGEGSRLTVL.

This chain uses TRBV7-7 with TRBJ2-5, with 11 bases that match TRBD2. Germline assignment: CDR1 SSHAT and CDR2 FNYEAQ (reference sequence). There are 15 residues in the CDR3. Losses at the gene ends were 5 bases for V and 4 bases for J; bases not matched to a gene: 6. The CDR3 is CASSGSGGAGETQYF. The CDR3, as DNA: TGTGCCAGCAGCGGTAGCGGGGGGGCCGGAGAGACCCAGTACTTC.

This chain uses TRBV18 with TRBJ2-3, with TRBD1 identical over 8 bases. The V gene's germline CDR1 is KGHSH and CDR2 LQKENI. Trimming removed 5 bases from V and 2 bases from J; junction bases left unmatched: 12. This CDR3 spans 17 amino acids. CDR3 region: CASSTPRTGLDTDTQYF. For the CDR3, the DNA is TGTGCCAGCTCAACCCCGCGGACAGGGCTAGACACAGATACGCAGTATTTT.

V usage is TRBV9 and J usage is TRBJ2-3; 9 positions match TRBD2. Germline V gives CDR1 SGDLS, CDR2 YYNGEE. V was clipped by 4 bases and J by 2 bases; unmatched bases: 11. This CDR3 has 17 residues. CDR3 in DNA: TGTGCCAGCAGCATCCCTTTAGCGGGAGCCTCCACAGATACGCAGTATTTT. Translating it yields CASSIPLAGASTDTQYF.

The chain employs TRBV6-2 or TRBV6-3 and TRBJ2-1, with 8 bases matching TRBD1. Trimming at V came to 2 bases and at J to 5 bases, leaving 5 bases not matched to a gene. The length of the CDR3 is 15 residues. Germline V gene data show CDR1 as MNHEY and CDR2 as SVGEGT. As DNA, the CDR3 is TGTGCCAGCAGTTACGGGACAGGTCAACACAATGAGCAGTTCTTC. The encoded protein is CASSYGTGQHNEQFF.

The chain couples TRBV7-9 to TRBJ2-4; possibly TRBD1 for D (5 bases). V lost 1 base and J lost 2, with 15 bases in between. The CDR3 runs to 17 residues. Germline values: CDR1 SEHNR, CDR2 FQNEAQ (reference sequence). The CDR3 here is CASSLGEGVRTKNIQYF. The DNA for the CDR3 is TGTGCCAGCAGCTTAGGAGAAGGGGTTAGGACCAAAAACATTCAGTACTTC. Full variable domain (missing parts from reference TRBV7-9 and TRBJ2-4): DTGVSQNPRHKITKRGQNVTFRCDPISEHNRLYWYRQTLGQGPEFLTYFQNEAQLEKSRLLSDRFSAERPKGSFSTLEIQRTEQGDSAMYLCASSLGEGVRTKNIQYFGAGTRLSVL.

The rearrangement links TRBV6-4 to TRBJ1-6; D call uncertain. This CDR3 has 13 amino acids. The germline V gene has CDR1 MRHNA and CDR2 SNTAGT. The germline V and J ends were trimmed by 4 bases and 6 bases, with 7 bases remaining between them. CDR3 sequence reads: CASSAGFNSPLHF. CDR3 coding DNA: TGTGCCAGCAGTGCGGGGTTTAATTCACCCCTCCACTTT.

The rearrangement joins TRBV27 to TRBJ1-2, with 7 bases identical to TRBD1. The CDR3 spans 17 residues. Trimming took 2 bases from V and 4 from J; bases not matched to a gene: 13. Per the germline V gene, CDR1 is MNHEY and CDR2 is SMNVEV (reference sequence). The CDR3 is CASSLRPYPTGVYGYTF. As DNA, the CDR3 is TGTGCCAGCAGTTTAAGGCCTTACCCTACAGGGGTCTATGGCTACACCTTC.

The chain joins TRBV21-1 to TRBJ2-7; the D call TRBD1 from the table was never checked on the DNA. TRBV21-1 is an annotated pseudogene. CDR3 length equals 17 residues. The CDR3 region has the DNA TGTGCCAGCAGCAGGGGGACCCCGGGACACCAAGCCTTGAGCGGGTACTTC. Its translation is CASSRGTPGHQALSGYF.

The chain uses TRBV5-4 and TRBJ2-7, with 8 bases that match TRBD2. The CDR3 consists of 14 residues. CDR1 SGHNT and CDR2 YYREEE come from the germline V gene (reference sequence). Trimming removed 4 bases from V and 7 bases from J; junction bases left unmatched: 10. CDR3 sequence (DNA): TGTGCCAGCAGCCCTCACAACGGACTAGCTGAGCAGTACTTC. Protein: CASSPHNGLAEQYF.

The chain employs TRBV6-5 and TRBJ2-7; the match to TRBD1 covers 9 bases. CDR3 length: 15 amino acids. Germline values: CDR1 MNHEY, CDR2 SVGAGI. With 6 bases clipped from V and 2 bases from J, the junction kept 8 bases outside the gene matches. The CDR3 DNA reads TGTGCCAGCAGCCCCCCGGGACAGGGAACCTACGAGCAGTACTTC. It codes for CASSPPGQGTYEQYF.

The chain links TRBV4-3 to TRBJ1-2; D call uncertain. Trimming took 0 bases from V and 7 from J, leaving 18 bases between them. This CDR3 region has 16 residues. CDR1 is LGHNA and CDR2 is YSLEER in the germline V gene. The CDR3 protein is CASSQEFAPPEGGYTF. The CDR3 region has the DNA TGCGCCAGCAGCCAAGAATTCGCCCCCCCAGAGGGTGGCTACACCTTC.

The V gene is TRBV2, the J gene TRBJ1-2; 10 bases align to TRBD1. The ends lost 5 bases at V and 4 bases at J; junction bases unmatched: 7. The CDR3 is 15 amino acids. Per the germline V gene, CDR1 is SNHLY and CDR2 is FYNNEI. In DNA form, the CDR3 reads TGTGCCAGCAGTCGGGACAGGGGCACCGTCTATGGCTACACCTTC. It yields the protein CASSRDRGTVYGYTF.

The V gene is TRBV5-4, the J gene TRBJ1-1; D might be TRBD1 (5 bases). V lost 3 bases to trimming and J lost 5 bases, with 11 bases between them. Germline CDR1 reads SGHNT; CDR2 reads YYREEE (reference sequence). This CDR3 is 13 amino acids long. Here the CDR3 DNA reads TGTGCCAGCAGCTGGGCAGGGAGGACTGAAGCTTTCTTT. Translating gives CASSWAGRTEAFF.

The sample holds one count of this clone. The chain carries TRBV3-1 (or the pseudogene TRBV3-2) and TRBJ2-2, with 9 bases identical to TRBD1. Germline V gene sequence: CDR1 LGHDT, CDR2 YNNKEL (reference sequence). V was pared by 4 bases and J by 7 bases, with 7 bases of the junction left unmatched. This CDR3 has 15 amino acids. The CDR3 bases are TGTGCCAGCAGCCTCCGGACAGGGGCGGACGGGGAGCTGTTTTTT. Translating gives CASSLRTGADGELFF.

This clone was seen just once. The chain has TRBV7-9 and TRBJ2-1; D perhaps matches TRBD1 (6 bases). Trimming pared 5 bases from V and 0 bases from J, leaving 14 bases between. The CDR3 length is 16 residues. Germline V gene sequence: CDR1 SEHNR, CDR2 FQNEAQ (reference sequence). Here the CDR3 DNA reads TGTGCCAGCAGCCACGCACAGGGAATCTCCTACAATGAGCAGTTCTTC. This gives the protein CASSHAQGISYNEQFF.

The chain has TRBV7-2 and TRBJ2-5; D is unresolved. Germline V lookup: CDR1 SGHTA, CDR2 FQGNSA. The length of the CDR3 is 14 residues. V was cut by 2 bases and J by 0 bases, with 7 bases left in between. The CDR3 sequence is CASSLSFHQETQYF. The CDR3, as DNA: TGTGCCAGCAGCTTATCCTTCCACCAAGAGACCCAGTACTTC.

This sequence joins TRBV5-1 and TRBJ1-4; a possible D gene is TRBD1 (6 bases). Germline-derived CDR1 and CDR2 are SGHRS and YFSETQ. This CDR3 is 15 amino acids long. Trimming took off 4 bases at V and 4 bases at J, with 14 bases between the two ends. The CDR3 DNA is TGCGCCAGCAGCCCGGTACAGGGAATTAATGAAAAACTGTTTTTT. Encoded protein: CASSPVQGINEKLFF.

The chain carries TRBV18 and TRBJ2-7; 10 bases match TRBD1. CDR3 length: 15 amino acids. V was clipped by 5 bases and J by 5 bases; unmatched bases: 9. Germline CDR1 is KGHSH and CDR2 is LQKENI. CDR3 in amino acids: CASSFMTGGSDEQYF. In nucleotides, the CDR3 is TGTGCCAGCTCATTCATGACAGGGGGCAGCGACGAGCAGTACTTC.

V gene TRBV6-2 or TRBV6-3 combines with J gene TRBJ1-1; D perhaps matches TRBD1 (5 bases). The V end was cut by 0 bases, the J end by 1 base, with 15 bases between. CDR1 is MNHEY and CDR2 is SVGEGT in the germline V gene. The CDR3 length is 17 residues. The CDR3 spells CASSYSLGGGGNTEAFF. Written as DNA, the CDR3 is TGTGCCAGCAGTTACTCGCTCGGGGGAGGAGGGAACACTGAAGCTTTCTTT.

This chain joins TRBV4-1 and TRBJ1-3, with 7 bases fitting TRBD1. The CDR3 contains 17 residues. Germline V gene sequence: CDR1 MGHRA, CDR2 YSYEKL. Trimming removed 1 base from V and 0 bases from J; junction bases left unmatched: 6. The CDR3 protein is CASSQVDRESSGNTIYF. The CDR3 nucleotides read TGCGCCAGCAGCCAAGTAGACAGGGAAAGCTCTGGAAACACCATATATTTT.

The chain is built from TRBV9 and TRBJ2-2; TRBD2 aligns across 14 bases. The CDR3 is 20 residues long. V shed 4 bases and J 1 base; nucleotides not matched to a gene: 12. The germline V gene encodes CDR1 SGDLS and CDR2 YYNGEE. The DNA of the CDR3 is TGTGCCAGCAGCTCTCAATGGACTAGCGGGGGGCGGTTGAACACCGGGGAGCTGTTTTTT. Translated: CASSSQWTSGGRLNTGELFF.

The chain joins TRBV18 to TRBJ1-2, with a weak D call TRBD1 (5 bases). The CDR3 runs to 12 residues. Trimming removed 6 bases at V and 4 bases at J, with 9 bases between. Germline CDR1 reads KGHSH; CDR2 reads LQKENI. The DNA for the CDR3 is TGTGCCAGCTCGGATGACAGCTATGGCTACACCTTC. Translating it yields CASSDDSYGYTF.

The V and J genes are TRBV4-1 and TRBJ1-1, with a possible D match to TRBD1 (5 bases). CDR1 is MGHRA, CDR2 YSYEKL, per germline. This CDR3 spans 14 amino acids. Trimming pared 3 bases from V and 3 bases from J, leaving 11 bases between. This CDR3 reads CASSHPDSHTEAFF. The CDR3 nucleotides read TGCGCCAGCAGCCACCCCGACAGTCACACTGAAGCTTTCTTT.